This record concerns one T cell receptor (beta chain) sequence. Its specificity is not known. It was at 37°C and for 6 days that the mixed lymphocyte reaction cells were cocultured. These data come from a study of siplizumab effects on memory and regulatory T cells. Study-level findings and limits: Where siplizumab was present, mappable alloreactive CD4+ clones averaged roughly 72% Treg-derived, compared with about 25% in controls. Memory T cells appeared less diverse than naive cells, which seemed to contribute substantially to alloresponse. Tracing alloreactive clones into unstimulated subsets worked for only a minor fraction of them. It was never confirmed that proliferating Tregs from siplizumab cultures were suppressive.

Generated by immunoSEQ multiplex PCR, the TCRdb table keeps only in-frame clones and is missing some. Of almost 20,000 clones in the sample, over 35% were seen once. This CDR3 comprises 14 residues. V was pared by 7 bases and J by 7 bases, with 14 bases between. Germline V gives CDR1 MNHEY, CDR2 SVGAGI. The sequence came from a human donor in good health; the cells came from an allogeneic mixed lymphocyte reaction. Some clones in this sample may be carry-over from other donors' samples. Sample: CFSE-low (dividing) CD4+ T cells sorted from an allogeneic mixed lymphocyte reaction. The chain uses TRBV6-5 and TRBJ1-6; tentatively, D is TRBD1 (6 bases). The CDR3 DNA is TGTGCCAGCACCCCGGGGGGCGCGAATTCACCCCTCCACTTT. Translation: CASTPGGANSPLHF.